This T cell receptor beta chain was retrieved from a study of T-cell memory formation after mild COVID-19. Study in general: There were largely donor-specific TCR clusters.

About this clonotype itself: The antigen is not known.

5'RACE primed at constant segments yielded TCR alpha and TCR beta cDNA libraries bearing sample barcodes and UMIs. TCRdb processed the 5' RACE reads anew with MiXCR; each CDR3 protein has one entry. The repertoire holds some 130,000 distinct CDR3 sequences, with approximately 26% as singletons. Regarding the study as a whole: Day 15 to 85 contracting clones showed balanced CD4/CD8; day 15 to 37 expanders favored CD4+.

Germline V gene sequence: CDR1 MDHEN, CDR2 SYDVKM. The V gene lost 6 bases and the J gene lost 0 bases, with 14 bases spanning the gap. The CDR3 is made up of 15 amino acids. The V and J genes are TRBV28 and TRBJ2-5; D is possibly TRBD2 (6 bases). Sample: PBMCs or a T cell subset sorted from them (not recorded which). The TCR was taken from an adult woman who had mild COVID-19 (a few samples of this study predate the infection). Cell type and time point are not known. The CDR3 nucleotides are TGTGCCAGCAGGGCGACGGGGAGGTACCAAGAGACCCAGTACTTC. Protein: CASRATGRYQETQYF.